This is a list of T cell receptor beta chains from one sample in a study of blood T cell repertoires in COVID-19. Profiling relied on immunoSEQ multiplex PCR, and the TCRdb table lists in-frame clones only, not all of them. Of about 330,000 clones detected, over 80% appear once; the ten largest clones hold roughly 9.9%. Specimen: peripheral blood. The origin of the receptors is a man in his thirties or forties with COVID-19, enrolled during active disease. Both conserved end residues are part of each CDR3. The order of the fields is V gene, J gene, D gene, clone size, CDR3 DNA, CDR3 protein. The D gene is left open where the match is weak. The listing skips clone size in some rows; elsewhere it reads once, few, many or a size class.

>TRBV11-2|TRBJ2-7|-|-
TGTGCCAGCAGCTTATTCAGGACCTACGAGCAGTACTTC
CASSLFRTYEQYF
>TRBV5-1|TRBJ1-1|TRBD1|once
TGCGCCAGCAGTTTACAGACAGGGTTTGGCACTGAAGCTTTCTTT
CASSLQTGFGTEAFF
>TRBV5-6|TRBJ2-7|-|-
TGTGCCAGCAGCTTGCGGGGTCCGGGCTCCTACGAGCAGTACTTC
CASSLRGPGSYEQYF
>TRBV30|TRBJ2-7|-|-
TGTGCCTGGAGAAGGCTACAGAGGGACACCTACGAGCAGTACTTC
CAWRRLQRDTYEQYF
>TRBV4-1|TRBJ2-5|TRBD2|-
TGCGCCAGCGGGACTAGCGGGAGTTATGAGACCCAGTACTTC
CASGTSGSYETQYF
>TRBV29-1|TRBJ2-5|-|-
TGCAGCGTGACCGGGGGCCAAGAGACCCAGTACTTC
CSVTGGQETQYF
>TRBV3-1/TRBV3-2|TRBJ1-5|-|-
TGTGCCAGCAGCCAAGAAGGGGCAGGGTTCAATCAGCCCCAGCATTTT
CASSQEGAGFNQPQHF
>TRBV6-5|TRBJ2-7|TRBD1|-
TGTGCCCTTGGACGGACAGGGGGTGCCGAGCAGTACTTC
CALGRTGGAEQYF
>TRBV29-1|TRBJ1-2|-|-
TGCAGCGTTGAAGACTTTACCGGGACTAACTATGGCTACACCTTC
CSVEDFTGTNYGYTF
>TRBV19|TRBJ2-1|TRBD2|-
TGTGCCAGTAGTGCGCCGGGACTAGCGGAGGGACTATCCTACAATGAGCAGTTCTTC
CASSAPGLAEGLSYNEQFF
>TRBV9|TRBJ2-2|-|-
TGTGCCAGCAGCACTCGTCCGGTAAACGCCGGGGAGCTGTTTTTT
CASSTRPVNAGELFF
>TRBV5-1|TRBJ2-1|-|few
TGCGCCAGCAGCTTGGAAGGGGGAGAGGCAAATGAGCAGTTCTTC
CASSLEGGEANEQFF
>TRBV5-6|TRBJ2-7|-|-
TGTGCCAGCCGGGCAGGGTCCTACGAGCAGTACTTC
CASRAGSYEQYF
>TRBV6-2/TRBV6-3|TRBJ1-1|TRBD1|-
TGTGCCAGCAGTTACTACCTACTGGGACAGGGCGGCGAGAACACTGAAGCTTTCTTT
CASSYYLLGQGGENTEAFF
>TRBV9|TRBJ1-1|-|-
TGTGCCAGCAGCGCCTCTCAGGGTAAGAACACTGAAGCTTTCTTT
CASSASQGKNTEAFF
>TRBV4-3|TRBJ2-7|TRBD2|-
TGCGCCAGCAGCCCGTCTAGCGGGGGGGAGTACGAGCAGTACTTC
CASSPSSGGEYEQYF
>TRBV3-1/TRBV3-2|TRBJ2-1|-|-
TGTGCCAGCAGCCAAGGAAGGCGGCTGGCTACCTACAATGAGCAGTTCTTC
CASSQGRRLATYNEQFF
>TRBV4-2|TRBJ2-7|-|-
TGTGCCAGCAGCCAGGTTGTCGGGGAAGAGCAGTACTTC
CASSQVVGEEQYF
>TRBV19|TRBJ1-1|TRBD1|-
TGTGCCAGTAGTGGCCAGGGGGCTGGTGAAGCTTTCTTT
CASSGQGAGEAFF
>TRBV27|TRBJ2-1|TRBD1|-
TGTGCCAGCAGTCTCCAGGGGGCTGGGAACAATGAGCAGTTCTTC
CASSLQGAGNNEQFF
>TRBV7-9|TRBJ1-1|TRBD1|-
TGTGCCAGCAGCCCTTCTACAGGGGGAACTGAAGCTTTCTTT
CASSPSTGGTEAFF
>TRBV15|TRBJ2-7|TRBD1|-
TGTGCCACCAGCAGCCCAACTAACAGGGGAATCTACGAGCAGTACTTC
CATSSPTNRGIYEQYF
>TRBV6-2/TRBV6-3|TRBJ2-7|TRBD1|-
TGTGCCAGCAGTTACCTAGTCCCCAGGGGGACGTACGAGCAGTACTTC
CASSYLVPRGTYEQYF
>TRBV11-3|TRBJ2-1|-|many
TGTGCCAGCAGCTCCCCCCGTAGCAATGAGCAGTTCTTC
CASSSPRSNEQFF
>TRBV7-2|TRBJ2-1|-|-
TGTGCCAGCAGCGTAAGGACACAGATCTACAATGAGCAGTTCTTC
CASSVRTQIYNEQFF
>TRBV5-5|TRBJ1-5|-|-
TGTGCCAGCAGCCTATTACCTTTACCTGATAGCAATCAGCCCCAGCATTTT
CASSLLPLPDSNQPQHF
>TRBV7-3|TRBJ2-5|-|few
TGTGCCAGCAGCTTCGGGAGAGGAGAGACCCAGTACTTC
CASSFGRGETQYF
>TRBV5-8|TRBJ1-2|-|-
TGTGCCAGCACCCCGAGAGGGAACTATGGCTACACCTTC
CASTPRGNYGYTF
>TRBV21-1|TRBJ1-2|-|-
TGTGCCAGCAGCACGGACATTCCCGAGCCCTATGGCTACACCTTC
CASSTDIPEPYGYTF
>TRBV7-2|TRBJ2-1|TRBD2|-
TGTGCCAGCAGCCCCACTAGCGGGATCGAACGGCATGAGCAGTTCTTC
CASSPTSGIERHEQFF
>TRBV10-3|TRBJ2-3|TRBD1|-
TGTGCCATCAGTGATCCTAGGGGGCCGGCAGATACGCAGTATTTT
CAISDPRGPADTQYF
>TRBV9|TRBJ1-2|TRBD1|-
TGTGCCAGCAGCGTAACCCCCCGGACAGGGGGAGATGATGGCTACACCTTC
CASSVTPRTGGDDGYTF
>TRBV9|TRBJ2-1|-|few
TGTGCCAGCAGCGTAGGGTGGGAGGCTCTGAATGAGCAGTTCTTC
CASSVGWEALNEQFF
>TRBV25-1|TRBJ1-1|-|once
TGTGCCAGCAGTGGCCCCGGACAGAACACTGAAGCTTTCTTT
CASSGPGQNTEAFF
>TRBV30|TRBJ1-1|TRBD1|-
TGTGCCTGGAGTTCGACAGGGTGGGTCACTGAAGCTTTCTTT
CAWSSTGWVTEAFF
>TRBV10-3|TRBJ2-2|-|-
TGTGCCATCAGTGACTCTGTCACCGGGGAGCTGTTTTTT
CAISDSVTGELFF
>TRBV7-2|TRBJ2-3|TRBD2|once
TGTGCCAGCAGCCTCGGCAGCGGGAGCCTCCTAGATACGCAGTATTTT
CASSLGSGSLLDTQYF
>TRBV19|TRBJ1-1|TRBD1|-
TGTGCCAGTAGTAAGGATAGGTCAGGGGGTGAAGCTTTCTTT
CASSKDRSGGEAFF
>TRBV11-2|TRBJ2-1|TRBD2|-
TGTGCCAGCAGCTTAGTTCTGGACCCGGGACTAGCGGGGGGGCATGTGTTCTTC
CASSLVLDPGLAGGHVFF
>TRBV7-9|TRBJ2-3|TRBD2|-
TGTGCCAGCAGCTTACGGGGACTAGATTGGACAGATACGCAGTATTTT
CASSLRGLDWTDTQYF
>TRBV18|TRBJ2-7|TRBD1|-
TGTGCCAGCTCACTACAGGGGTCGGGAGAGCAGTACTTC
CASSLQGSGEQYF
>TRBV2|TRBJ1-4|TRBD1|-
TGTGCCAGCAGCGGCGGACAGGGTCCGAGTGAAAAACTGTTTTTT
CASSGGQGPSEKLFF
>TRBV6-5|TRBJ2-2|TRBD1|-
TGTGCCAGCAGTTACAGCCGGGACAGCTACACCGGGGAGCTGTTTTTT
CASSYSRDSYTGELFF
>TRBV18|TRBJ2-4|-|once
TGTGCCAGCTCACTACCGACAGTAGCCAAAAACATTCAGTACTTC
CASSLPTVAKNIQYF
>TRBV18|TRBJ1-5|TRBD1|once
TGTGCCAGCTCACCCCGCGGGGGACAGGAAGGCCAGCCCCAGCATTTT
CASSPRGGQEGQPQHF